This is a list of T cell receptor beta chains from one sample in a study of OX40 agonist ivuxolimab in advanced cancers. Some clones are missing from TCRdb's copy, which holds only in-frame ones; the method was immunoSEQ multiplex PCR. Of roughly 65,000 clones in the sample, 65% to 80% were seen once. The sample here was CD4+ or CD8+ T cells sorted from blood, taken in a trial of the OX40 agonist ivuxolimab. The receptor source for this set is an adult with an advanced solid tumor such as melanoma, head and neck, liver or kidney cancer. Both conserved end residues are trimmed from each CDR3. Clone sizes are given selectively: once, few, many, or a class where the clone is expanded.

abundance: -
v_gene: TRBV28
CDR3aa: ASRTGATNEKLF

abundance: -
v_gene: TRBV5-4
CDR3aa: ASSLTLLAGTGNEQF

abundance: -
v_gene: TRBV4-1
CDR3aa: ASTGGLLLNTEAF

abundance: -
v_gene: TRBV1
CDR3aa: TSSQEKAQGGPSRHKGTDTQY

abundance: -
v_gene: TRBV11-2
CDR3aa: ASSALAGLYTGELF

abundance: -
v_gene: TRBV19
CDR3aa: ASSIRDRGNQETQY

abundance: once
v_gene: TRBV28
CDR3aa: ASSTTARGSNQPQH

abundance: -
v_gene: TRBV7-9
CDR3aa: ASSLVASNTEAF

abundance: -
v_gene: TRBV7-3
CDR3aa: ASSPRGGVTDTQY

abundance: once
v_gene: TRBV7-8
CDR3aa: ASSLPRTDSYEQY

abundance: -
v_gene: TRBV7-9
CDR3aa: ASSFQGTAYGYT

abundance: -
v_gene: TRBV18
CDR3aa: ASSWTGGRETQY

abundance: -
v_gene: TRBV4-1
CDR3aa: ASSQDRSGRPTYNEQF

abundance: -
v_gene: TRBV30
CDR3aa: AWSPTRAGGYNEQF

abundance: -
v_gene: TRBV18
CDR3aa: ASSLRGGRGPSPSSYNEQF

abundance: -
v_gene: TRBV11-3
CDR3aa: ASSPTHTGELF

abundance: once
v_gene: TRBV7-2
CDR3aa: ASCLKAGGTYEQY

abundance: once
v_gene: TRBV5-1
CDR3aa: ASSLGDVGSYNEQF

abundance: few
v_gene: TRBV4-1
CDR3aa: ASSPGTGRNYGYT

abundance: -
v_gene: TRBV6-5
CDR3aa: ASRTAGTGGNEQY

abundance: -
v_gene: TRBV5-8
CDR3aa: ASSPLGGGLQETQY

abundance: -
v_gene: TRBV10-3
CDR3aa: AIRESNTEAF

abundance: -
v_gene: TRBV10-2
CDR3aa: ASSERLRDQPQH

abundance: -
v_gene: TRBV2
CDR3aa: ASSEGGSYNEQF

abundance: -
v_gene: TRBV18
CDR3aa: ASSGGSSNQPQH

abundance: -
v_gene: TRBV29-1
CDR3aa: SVRLAGIYNEQF

abundance: -
v_gene: TRBV9
CDR3aa: ASSVGVDRGGEQF

abundance: -
v_gene: TRBV13
CDR3aa: ASSGQRNTEAF

abundance: -
v_gene: TRBV5-5
CDR3aa: ASSPERVTYGYT

abundance: -
v_gene: TRBV11-2
CDR3aa: ASSLVGSRNTEAF

abundance: -
v_gene: TRBV6-5
CDR3aa: ASSSIGQGARGEQY

abundance: -
v_gene: TRBV16
CDR3aa: ASSQPGAANTEAF

abundance: once
v_gene: TRBV7-8
CDR3aa: ASSFGPNTEAF

abundance: once
v_gene: TRBV2
CDR3aa: ASSESVLGNTGELF